This TCR beta chain comes out of a study of Ad26.COV2.S vaccination and SARS-CoV-2 variants. V was clipped by 1 base and J by 0 bases, with 13 bases between them. The germline V gene has CDR1 LNHDA and CDR2 SQIVND (reference sequence). CDR3 length equals 16 residues. Documented treatment: 19 received Ad26.COV2.S at low or high dose, single or two shots; roughly five received placebo; per-sample allocation not given. At day 63 after the first vaccine or placebo injection, samples were drawn. Sequenced by immunoSEQ multiplex PCR; TCRdb stores in-frame clones only, minus some. The sample holds about 350,000 clones, more than 75% seen once.

This sequence joins TRBV19 and TRBJ2-7; no clear D. The starting material was peripheral blood, obtained in a trial of Ad26.COV2.S vaccine versus placebo. The sequence was obtained from a person between 18 and 59 years old who received the Ad26.COV2.S COVID-19 vaccine or a placebo. CDR3 loop: CASSIGSTASSYEQYF. The CDR3 region has the DNA TGTGCCAGTAGTATAGGATCAACCGCCAGCTCCTACGAGCAGTACTTC.